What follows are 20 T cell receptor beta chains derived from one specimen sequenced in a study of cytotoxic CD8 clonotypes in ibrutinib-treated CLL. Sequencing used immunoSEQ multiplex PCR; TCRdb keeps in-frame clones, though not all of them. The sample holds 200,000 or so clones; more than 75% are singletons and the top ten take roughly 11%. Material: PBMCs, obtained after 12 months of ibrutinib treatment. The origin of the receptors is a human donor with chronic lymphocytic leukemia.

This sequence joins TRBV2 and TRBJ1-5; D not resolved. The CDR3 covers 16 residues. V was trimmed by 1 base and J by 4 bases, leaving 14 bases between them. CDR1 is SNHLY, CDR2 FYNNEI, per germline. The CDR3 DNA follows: TGTGCCAGCAGTGAAGGGGGTTTGTTGGCAAATCAGCCCCAGCATTTT. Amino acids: CASSEGGLLANQPQHF.

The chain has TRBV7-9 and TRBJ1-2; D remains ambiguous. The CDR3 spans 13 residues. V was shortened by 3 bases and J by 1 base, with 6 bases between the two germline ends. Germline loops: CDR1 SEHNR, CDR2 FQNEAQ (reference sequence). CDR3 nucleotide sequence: TGTGCCAGCAGCTTCGGAGGTAACTATGGCTACACCTTC. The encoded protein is CASSFGGNYGYTF.

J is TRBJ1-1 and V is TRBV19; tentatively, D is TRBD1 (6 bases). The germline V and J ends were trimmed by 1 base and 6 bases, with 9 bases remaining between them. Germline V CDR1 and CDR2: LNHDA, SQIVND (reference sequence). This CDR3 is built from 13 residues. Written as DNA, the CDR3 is TGTGCCAGTAGTATAGGGCGGGGGCCTGAAGCTTTCTTT. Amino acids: CASSIGRGPEAFF.

The CDR3 spells CASQRTYGTDTQYF. DNA of the CDR3: TGTGCCAGTCAGAGGACCTACGGCACAGATACGCAGTATTTT. The V and J genes are TRBV7-8 and TRBJ2-3; the D is unclear. The CDR3 totals 14 residues. The germline V gene has CDR1 SGHVS and CDR2 FQNEAQ. Trimming shortened V by 9 bases and J by 1 base, and 14 bases separated the two germline ends.

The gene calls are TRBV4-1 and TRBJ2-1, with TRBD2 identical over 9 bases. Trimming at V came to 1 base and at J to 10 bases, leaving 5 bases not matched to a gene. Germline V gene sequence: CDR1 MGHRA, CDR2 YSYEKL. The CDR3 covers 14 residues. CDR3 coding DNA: TGCGCCAGCAGCCAAGGCGGGAGGGCGGGCGAGCAGTTCTTC. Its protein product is CASSQGGRAGEQFF.

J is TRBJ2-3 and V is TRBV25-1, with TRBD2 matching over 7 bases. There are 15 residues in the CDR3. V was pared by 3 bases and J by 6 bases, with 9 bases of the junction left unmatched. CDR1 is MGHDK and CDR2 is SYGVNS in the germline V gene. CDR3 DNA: TGTGCCAGCAGTGACCGCGGGAGCGGAAAGGATACGCAGTATTTT. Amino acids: CASSDRGSGKDTQYF.

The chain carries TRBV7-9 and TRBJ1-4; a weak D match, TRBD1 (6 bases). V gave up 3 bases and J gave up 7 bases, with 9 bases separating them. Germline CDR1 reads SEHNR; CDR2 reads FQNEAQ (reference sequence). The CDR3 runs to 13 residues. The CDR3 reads CASSLVGGEKLFF. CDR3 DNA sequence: TGTGCCAGCAGCTTGGTAGGGGGTGAAAAACTGTTTTTT.

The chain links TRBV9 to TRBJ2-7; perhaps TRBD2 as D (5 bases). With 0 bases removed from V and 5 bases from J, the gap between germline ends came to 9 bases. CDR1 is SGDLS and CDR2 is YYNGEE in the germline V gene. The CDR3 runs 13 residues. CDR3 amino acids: CASSVGPGNEQYF. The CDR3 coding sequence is TGTGCCAGCAGCGTAGGGCCGGGGAACGAGCAGTACTTC.

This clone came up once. The CDR3 region is CASSPTGGPDGYTF. The CDR3 DNA sequence: TGTGCCAGCAGTCCCACCGGCGGGCCAGATGGCTACACCTTC. This rearrangement joins TRBV28 to TRBJ1-2; D uncertain. Trimming took off 5 bases at V and 6 bases at J, with 16 bases between the two ends. The CDR3 is made up of 14 amino acids. CDR1 and CDR2 from the germline V gene are MDHEN and SYDVKM.

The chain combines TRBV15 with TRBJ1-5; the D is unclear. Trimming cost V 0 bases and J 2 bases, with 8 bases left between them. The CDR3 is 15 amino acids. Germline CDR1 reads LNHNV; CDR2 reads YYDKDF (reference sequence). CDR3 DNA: TGTGCCACCAGCAGAGATACGTGGGGCAATCAGCCCCAGCATTTT. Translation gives CATSRDTWGNQPQHF.

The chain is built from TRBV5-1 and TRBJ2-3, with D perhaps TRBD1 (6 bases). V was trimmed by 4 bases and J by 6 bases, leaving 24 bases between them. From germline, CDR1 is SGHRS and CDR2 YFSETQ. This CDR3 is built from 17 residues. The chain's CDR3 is CASSTPQGTATPDTQYF. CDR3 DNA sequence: TGCGCCAGCAGCACCCCACAGGGAACAGCCACCCCGGATACGCAGTATTTT. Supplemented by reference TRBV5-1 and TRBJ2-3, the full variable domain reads KAGVTQTPRYLIKTRGQQVTLSCSPISGHRSVSWYQQTPGQGLQFLFEYFSETQRNKGNFPGRFSGRQFSNSRSEMNVSTLELGDSALYLCASSTPQGTATPDTQYFGPGTRLTVL.

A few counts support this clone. The CDR3 sequence is CASSPGGETQYF. The CDR3 DNA is TGCGCCAGCAGCCCCGGAGGGGAGACCCAGTACTTC. The chain joins TRBV5-1 to TRBJ2-5, with D possibly TRBD2 on 6 matching bases. Germline loops: CDR1 SGHRS, CDR2 YFSETQ. Trimming took off 4 bases at V and 5 bases at J, with 9 bases between the two ends. This CDR3 is 12 amino acids long. The variable domain in full, with the rest retrieved from reference TRBV5-1 and TRBJ2-5, is KAGVTQTPRYLIKTRGQQVTLSCSPISGHRSVSWYQQTPGQGLQFLFEYFSETQRNKGNFPGRFSGRQFSNSRSEMNVSTLELGDSALYLCASSPGGETQYFGPGTRLLVL.

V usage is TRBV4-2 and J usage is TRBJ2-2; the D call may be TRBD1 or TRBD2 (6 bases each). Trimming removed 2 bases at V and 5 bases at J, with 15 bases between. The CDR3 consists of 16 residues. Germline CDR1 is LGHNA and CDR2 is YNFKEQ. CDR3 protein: CASSQTLTGATGELFF. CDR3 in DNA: TGTGCCAGCAGCCAAACCCTCACGGGGGCTACCGGGGAGCTGTTTTTT.

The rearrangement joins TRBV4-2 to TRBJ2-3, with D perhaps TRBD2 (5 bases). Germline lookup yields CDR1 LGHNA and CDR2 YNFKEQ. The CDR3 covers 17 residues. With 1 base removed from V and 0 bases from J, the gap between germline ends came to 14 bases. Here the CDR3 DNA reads TGTGCCAGCAGCCAAGGACCCCGCGGGTCTAGCACAGATACGCAGTATTTT. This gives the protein CASSQGPRGSSTDTQYF.

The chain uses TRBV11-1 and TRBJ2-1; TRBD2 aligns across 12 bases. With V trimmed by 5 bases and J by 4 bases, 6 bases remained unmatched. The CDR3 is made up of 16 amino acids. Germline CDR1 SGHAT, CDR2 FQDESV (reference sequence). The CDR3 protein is CASSERGTSGYNEQFF. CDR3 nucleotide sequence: TGTGCCAGCAGCGAACGCGGGACTAGCGGGTACAATGAGCAGTTCTTC. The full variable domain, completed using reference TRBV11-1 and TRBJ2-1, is EAEVAQSPRYKITEKSQAVAFWCDPISGHATLYWYRQILGQGPELLVQFQDESVVDDSQLPKDRFSAERLKGVDSTLKIQPAELGDSAMYLCASSERGTSGYNEQFFGPGTRLTVL.

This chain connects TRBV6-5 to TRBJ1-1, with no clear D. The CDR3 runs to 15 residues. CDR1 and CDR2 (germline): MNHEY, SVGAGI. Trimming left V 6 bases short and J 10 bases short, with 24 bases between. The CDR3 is CASSEYGPSLVAAFF. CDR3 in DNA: TGTGCCAGCAGCGAATACGGGCCCTCCCTAGTGGCAGCTTTCTTT.

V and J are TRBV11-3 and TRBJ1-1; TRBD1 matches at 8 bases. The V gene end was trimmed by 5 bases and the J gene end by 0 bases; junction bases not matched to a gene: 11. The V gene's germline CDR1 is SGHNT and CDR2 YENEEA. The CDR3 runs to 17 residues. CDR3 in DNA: TGTGCCAGCAGCGACCCCCGCGGACAGGGTATGAACACTGAAGCTTTCTTT. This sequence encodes CASSDPRGQGMNTEAFF. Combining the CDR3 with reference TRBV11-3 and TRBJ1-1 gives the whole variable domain EAGVVQSPRYKIIEKKQPVAFWCNPISGHNTLYWYLQNLGQGPELLIRYENEEAVDDSQLPKDRFSAERLKGVDSTLKIQPAELGDSAVYLCASSDPRGQGMNTEAFFGQGTRLTVV.

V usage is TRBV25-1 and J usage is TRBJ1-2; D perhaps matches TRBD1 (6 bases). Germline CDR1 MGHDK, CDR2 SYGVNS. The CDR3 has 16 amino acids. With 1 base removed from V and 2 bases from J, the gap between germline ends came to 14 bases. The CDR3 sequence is CASSEFRGRGNYGYTF. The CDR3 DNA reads TGTGCCAGCAGTGAATTTCGGGGCAGGGGAAACTATGGCTACACCTTC.

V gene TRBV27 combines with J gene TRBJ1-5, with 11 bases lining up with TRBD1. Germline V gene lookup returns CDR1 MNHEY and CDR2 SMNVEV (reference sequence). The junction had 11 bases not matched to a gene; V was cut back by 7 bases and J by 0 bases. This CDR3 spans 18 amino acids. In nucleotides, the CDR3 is TGTGCCAGCACCTCACTGGGGACAGGGGGGGTTAGCAATCAGCCCCAGCATTTT. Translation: CASTSLGTGGVSNQPQHF.

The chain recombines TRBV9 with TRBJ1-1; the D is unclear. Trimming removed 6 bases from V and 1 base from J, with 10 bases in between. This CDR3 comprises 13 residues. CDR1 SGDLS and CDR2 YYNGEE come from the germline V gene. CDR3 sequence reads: CASIPLENTEAFF. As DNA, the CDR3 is TGTGCCAGCATCCCGCTAGAGAACACTGAAGCTTTCTTT.